These 27 T cell receptor beta chains share one sample of origin, sequenced in a study of T cell changes during pregnancy in multiple sclerosis. Measured with immunoSEQ multiplex PCR; TCRdb has only the in-frame clones, and not every one. In the table there are about 40,000 clones, roughly nine tenths of which are singletons. The source material was CD4+ T cells from peripheral blood mononuclear cells, sampled in the first trimester of pregnancy. These receptors originate from a female donor with multiple sclerosis, enrolled in a pregnancy study.

The chain has TRBV19 and TRBJ1-5; TRBD1 matches 8 bases. Per germline, CDR1 LNHDA and CDR2 SQIVND (reference sequence). The CDR3 runs 17 residues. Trimming removed 3 bases from V and 2 bases from J; junction bases left unmatched: 9. CDR3 nucleotides: TGTGCCAGTAGTATTCTGAATTCGGGACAGGGCAATCAGCCCCAGCATTTT. It codes for CASSILNSGQGNQPQHF.

The chain recombines TRBV11-1 with TRBJ1-4; 9 nucleotides line up with TRBD1. In germline, CDR1 is SGHAT, CDR2 FQDESV (reference sequence). The CDR3 runs 15 residues. J was trimmed by 7 bases and V by 5 bases; bases with no gene match: 8. DNA for the CDR3: TGTGCCAGCAGCCTCGGGACAGGGACACCTGAAAAACTGTTTTTT. Residues: CASSLGTGTPEKLFF. The full variable domain, rest sourced from reference TRBV11-1 and TRBJ1-4, is EAEVAQSPRYKITEKSQAVAFWCDPISGHATLYWYRQILGQGPELLVQFQDESVVDDSQLPKDRFSAERLKGVDSTLKIQPAELGDSAMYLCASSLGTGTPEKLFFGSGTQLSVL.

The chain recombines TRBV5-8 with TRBJ2-3, with 10 bases aligning to TRBD1. Germline trimming cut 4 bases from V and 2 bases from J; bases unmatched to any gene: 4. Per germline, CDR1 SGHTS and CDR2 YDEGEE. The CDR3 consists of 15 residues. The CDR3: CASSRGQGDTDTQYF. The CDR3 DNA is TGTGCCAGCAGCCGCGGACAGGGGGACACAGATACGCAGTATTTT.

This clone was detected once. The chain is built from TRBV18 and TRBJ1-1; perhaps TRBD1 as D (6 bases). The CDR3 is made up of 13 amino acids. CDR1 and CDR2 (germline): KGHSH, LQKENI. V lost 1 base and J lost 3, with 6 bases in between. The chain's CDR3 is CASSPHRDTEAFF. DNA of the CDR3: TGTGCCAGCTCACCACACAGGGACACTGAAGCTTTCTTT.

This clone was seen once. The chain links TRBV21-1 to TRBJ2-1; the table's TRBD2 call for D was not verified on the DNA. TRBV21-1 is labeled a pseudogene. This CDR3 is 17 amino acids long. The CDR3 nucleotides are TGTGCCAGCAGCAAACCTGGACTAGCGGGAGTCGACAATGAGCAGTTCTTC. This translates into CASSKPGLAGVDNEQFF.

V is TRBV18 and J is TRBJ2-4, with 9 positions matching TRBD2. V shed 6 bases, J shed 8 bases, and the junction held 8 bases outside the gene matches. This CDR3 comprises 14 residues. Germline V lookup: CDR1 KGHSH, CDR2 LQKENI. The CDR3 here is CASSLEAGGDIQYF. CDR3 DNA: TGTGCCAGCTCCCTTGAAGCGGGGGGAGACATTCAGTACTTC.

The chain couples TRBV5-1 to TRBJ2-1; TRBD2 aligns across 7 bases. The junction had 2 bases not matched to a gene; V was cut back by 2 bases and J by 6 bases. Germline values: CDR1 SGHRS, CDR2 YFSETQ. The CDR3 contains 13 residues. The CDR3 reads CASSLSGGNEQFF. The CDR3 DNA follows: TGCGCCAGCAGCTTATCGGGGGGCAATGAGCAGTTCTTC.

The chain is built from TRBV11-3 and TRBJ2-1; D not resolved. The CDR3 consists of 12 residues. Trimming pared 4 bases from V and 7 bases from J, leaving 8 bases between. Germline V gene sequence: CDR1 SGHNT, CDR2 YENEEA. The CDR3 bases are TGTGCCAGCAGCTCTGCTAGGAATGAGCAGTTCTTC. This gives the protein CASSSARNEQFF. Full variable domain (rest looked up from reference TRBV11-3 and TRBJ2-1): EAGVVQSPRYKIIEKKQPVAFWCNPISGHNTLYWYLQNLGQGPELLIRYENEEAVDDSQLPKDRFSAERLKGVDSTLKIQPAELGDSAVYLCASSSARNEQFFGPGTRLTVL.

V usage is TRBV30 and J usage is TRBJ2-1, with D possibly TRBD2 on 5 matching bases. The length of the CDR3 is 15 residues. Between the trimmed V and J ends, which lost 0 bases and 7 bases, there was a span of 16 bases. Germline CDR1 is GTSNPN and CDR2 is SVGIG (reference sequence). CDR3 nucleotide sequence: TGTGCCTGGAGTGTAATCTTCGGACGGAGGAATGAGCAGTTCTTC. Translating gives CAWSVIFGRRNEQFF.

The chain has TRBV19 and TRBJ1-3; no firm D call. Germline V CDR1 and CDR2: LNHDA, SQIVND (reference sequence). The V and J ends lost 3 bases and 4 bases respectively, with 4 bases between them. The CDR3 spans 12 residues. The CDR3 loop is CASSIEGNTIYF. The CDR3 DNA reads as TGTGCCAGTAGTATCGAGGGAAACACCATATATTTT.

V gene TRBV27 combines with J gene TRBJ2-7; D not resolved. The CDR3 length is 18 residues. The V gene's germline CDR1 is MNHEY and CDR2 SMNVEV (reference sequence). V lost 5 bases and J lost 0, with 23 bases in between. CDR3 in DNA: TGTGCCAGCAGTCCCGACAACCTACAGCTCCAGTACTCCTACGAGCAGTACTTC. Residues: CASSPDNLQLQYSYEQYF.

CDR3 protein: CASSQEATGFSTDTQYF. The CDR3 bases are TGTGCCAGCAGCCAGGAAGCGACAGGGTTTAGCACAGATACGCAGTATTTT. The chain employs TRBV4-2 and TRBJ2-3, with TRBD1 identical over 7 bases. CDR3 length: 17 residues. Per the germline V gene, CDR1 is LGHNA and CDR2 is YNFKEQ. The ends lost 3 bases at V and 0 bases at J; junction bases unmatched: 9.

V and J are TRBV30 and TRBJ2-6; a weak D match, TRBD1 (5 bases). This CDR3 is 16 amino acids long. Germline CDR1 reads GTSNPN; CDR2 reads SVGIG (reference sequence). V was clipped by 0 bases and J by 0 bases, with 9 bases between them. CDR3 in amino acids: CAWSVGLYSGANVLTF. The CDR3 DNA is TGTGCCTGGAGTGTGGGGCTATACTCTGGGGCCAACGTCCTGACTTTC.

V usage is TRBV7-9 and J usage is TRBJ1-1; 10 bases are a match to TRBD1. After removal of 5 bases from V and 6 bases from J, the junction contained 9 bases not matched to a gene. The germline V gene has CDR1 SEHNR and CDR2 FQNEAQ (reference sequence). The length of the CDR3 is 15 residues. CDR3 sequence reads: CASSDPGQGKPEAFF. The CDR3 bases are TGTGCCAGCAGCGACCCGGGACAGGGGAAGCCTGAAGCTTTCTTT.

The chain combines TRBV5-4 with TRBJ2-3, with D unclear. Germline V lookup: CDR1 SGHNT, CDR2 YYREEE (reference sequence). The CDR3 is 15 amino acids. Trimming pared 0 bases from V and 2 bases from J, leaving 10 bases between. Here the CDR3 reads CASSLDSTPTDTQYF. The CDR3 DNA sequence: TGTGCCAGCAGCTTGGATAGTACCCCCACAGATACGCAGTATTTT.

The J gene is TRBJ2-7, the V gene TRBV7-2, with TRBD2 identical over 10 bases. V lost 2 bases to trimming and J lost 6 bases; unmatched junction nucleotides: 4. Germline V gene data show CDR1 as SGHTA and CDR2 as FQGNSA. The CDR3 loop spans 14 amino acids. The CDR3 reads CASSLRSGRVEQYF. CDR3 nucleotides: TGTGCCAGCAGCTTAAGAAGCGGGAGGGTCGAGCAGTACTTC.

The CDR3 loop is CASRSDSRNSPLHF. CDR3 DNA sequence: TGCGCCAGCAGATCGGACAGTAGAAATTCACCCCTCCACTTT. This rearrangement joins TRBV4-3 to TRBJ1-6; D might be TRBD1 (6 bases). This CDR3 has 14 amino acids. Per germline, CDR1 LGHNA and CDR2 YSLEER. Trimming stripped 6 bases from V and 7 bases from J, with 13 bases between.

The gene calls are TRBV5-1 and TRBJ2-2; 11 bases line up with TRBD1. The V and J ends lost 4 bases and 0 bases, in that order; junction bases with no gene match: 11. The CDR3 runs to 19 residues. CDR1 and CDR2 (germline): SGHRS, YFSETQ. The CDR3 DNA sequence: TGCGCCAGCAGCCACGGGACAGGGGGACGAGCACCGAACACCGGGGAGCTGTTTTTT. It is translated as CASSHGTGGRAPNTGELFF.

V is TRBV10-2 and J is TRBJ1-2, with a tentative D call TRBD1 (6 bases). This CDR3 contains 16 residues. Germline V gene lookup returns CDR1 WSHSY and CDR2 SAAADI. V was pared by 9 bases and J by 0 bases, with 20 bases between. For the CDR3, the DNA is TGCGCCAGTACAGGGTTTTTAACACTAGCTAACTATGGCTACACCTTC. Translation gives CASTGFLTLANYGYTF.

This clone is a singleton in its sample. The gene calls are TRBV7-9 and TRBJ1-4, with D possibly being TRBD1 (5 bases). The CDR3 runs to 16 residues. The V gene's germline CDR1 is SEHNR and CDR2 FQNEAQ (reference sequence). The V gene lost 6 bases and the J gene lost 8 bases, with 22 bases spanning the gap. DNA of the CDR3: TGTGCCAGCAGTTGGTCTCAGGGTAGCGGAAACGAAAAACTGTTTTTT. Translating gives CASSWSQGSGNEKLFF.

The V gene is TRBV11-3, the J gene TRBJ2-3, with 10 bases that match TRBD1. The CDR3 has 17 residues. Germline loops: CDR1 SGHNT, CDR2 YENEEA. Trimming at V came to 1 base and at J to 4 bases, leaving 8 bases not matched to a gene. This chain's CDR3 is CASSLAGGTGVADTQYF. The CDR3 region has the DNA TGTGCCAGCAGCTTAGCAGGCGGGACAGGGGTAGCAGATACGCAGTATTTT. The full variable domain, with the rest looked up from reference TRBV11-3 and TRBJ2-3, is EAGVVQSPRYKIIEKKQPVAFWCNPISGHNTLYWYLQNLGQGPELLIRYENEEAVDDSQLPKDRFSAERLKGVDSTLKIQPAELGDSAVYLCASSLAGGTGVADTQYFGPGTRLTVL.

This sequence joins TRBV6-1 and TRBJ2-3; tentatively, D is TRBD1 (6 bases). CDR3 length equals 13 residues. V gave up 3 bases and J gave up 8 bases, with 12 bases separating them. Germline V gene lookup returns CDR1 MNHNS and CDR2 SASEGT. In DNA, the CDR3 is TGTGCCAGCAGTGAGAACGACAGGCTTACGCAGTATTTT. It is translated as CASSENDRLTQYF.

The chain carries TRBV19 and TRBJ2-5, with D possibly matching TRBD1 (6 bases). Germline values: CDR1 LNHDA, CDR2 SQIVND (reference sequence). This CDR3 is built from 14 residues. V was trimmed by 6 bases and J by 5 bases, leaving 16 bases between them. The CDR3 region has the DNA TGTGCCAGTAGGCAAACAGGGTCCGGGGAGACCCAGTACTTC. Translating it yields CASRQTGSGETQYF.

The rearrangement uses TRBV7-2 and TRBJ1-6; D possibly corresponds to TRBD1 (6 bases). Trimming removed 5 bases from V and 7 bases from J, with 15 bases in between. Germline V CDR1 and CDR2: SGHTA, FQGNSA. The CDR3 covers 15 residues. The CDR3 loop is CASSPRDTRNSPLHF. CDR3 DNA sequence: TGTGCCAGCAGCCCCCGGGACACTCGGAATTCACCCCTCCACTTT.

This sequence joins TRBV5-1 and TRBJ2-1, with 7 bases aligning to TRBD2. With 3 bases clipped from V and 6 bases from J, the junction kept 9 bases outside the gene matches. The germline V gene has CDR1 SGHRS and CDR2 YFSETQ. CDR3 length equals 15 residues. DNA for the CDR3: TGCGCCAGCAGCTCCGGGACTACCTCTGGCAATGAGCAGTTCTTC. This encodes CASSSGTTSGNEQFF.

This chain uses TRBV6-5 with TRBJ1-1, with 8 bases lining up with TRBD1. This CDR3 contains 16 residues. V lost 3 bases, J lost 5 bases, and 11 bases stayed unmatched. Germline-derived CDR1 and CDR2 are MNHEY and SVGAGI. The CDR3 is CASSYTREDRVTEAFF. The CDR3 coding sequence is TGTGCCAGCAGTTATACCCGAGAGGACAGGGTAACTGAAGCTTTCTTT.

V and J are TRBV2 and TRBJ2-5, with a weak D call TRBD1 (5 bases). This CDR3 contains 14 residues. Germline V gene lookup returns CDR1 SNHLY and CDR2 FYNNEI. Trimming pared 7 bases from V and 1 base from J, leaving 13 bases between. The CDR3 DNA follows: TGTGCCAGCAAAGTTGACAGAACCCAAGAGACCCAGTACTTC. It translates to CASKVDRTQETQYF.